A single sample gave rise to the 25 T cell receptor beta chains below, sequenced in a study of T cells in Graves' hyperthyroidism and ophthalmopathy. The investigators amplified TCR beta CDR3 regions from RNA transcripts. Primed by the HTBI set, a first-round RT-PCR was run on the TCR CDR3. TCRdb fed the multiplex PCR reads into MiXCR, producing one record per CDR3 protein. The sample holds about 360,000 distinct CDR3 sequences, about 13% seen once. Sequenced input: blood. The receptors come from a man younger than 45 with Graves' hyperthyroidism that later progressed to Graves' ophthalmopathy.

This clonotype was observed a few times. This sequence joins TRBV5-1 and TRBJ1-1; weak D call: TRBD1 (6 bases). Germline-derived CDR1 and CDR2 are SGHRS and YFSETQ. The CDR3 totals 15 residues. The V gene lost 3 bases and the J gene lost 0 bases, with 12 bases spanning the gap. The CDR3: CASSYRDKMNTEAFF. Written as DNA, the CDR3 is TGCGCCAGCAGCTACCGGGACAAAATGAACACTGAAGCTTTCTTT.

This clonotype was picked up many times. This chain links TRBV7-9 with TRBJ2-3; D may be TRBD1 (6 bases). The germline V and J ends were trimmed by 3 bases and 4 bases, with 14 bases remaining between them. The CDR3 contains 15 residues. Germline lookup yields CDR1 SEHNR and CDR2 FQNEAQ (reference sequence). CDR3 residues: CASSLHGQSSDTQYF. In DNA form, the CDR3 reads TGTGCCAGCAGCTTGCACGGACAGAGCTCAGATACGCAGTATTTT.

DNA for the CDR3: TGTGCCAGCAGACAGCCGGGACTCAGTTTTGGAAACACCATATATTTT. It encodes CASRQPGLSFGNTIYF. The chain is built from TRBV6-1 and TRBJ1-3, with D possibly being TRBD1 (5 bases). The CDR3 is made up of 16 amino acids. The germline V gene has CDR1 MNHNS and CDR2 SASEGT. V was clipped by 6 bases and J by 3 bases, with 18 bases between them.

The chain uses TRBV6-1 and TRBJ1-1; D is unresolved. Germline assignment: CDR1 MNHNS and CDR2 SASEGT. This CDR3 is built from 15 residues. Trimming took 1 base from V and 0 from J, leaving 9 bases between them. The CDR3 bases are TGTGCCAGCAGTGAAGTTGGATATTTGAACACTGAAGCTTTCTTT. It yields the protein CASSEVGYLNTEAFF.

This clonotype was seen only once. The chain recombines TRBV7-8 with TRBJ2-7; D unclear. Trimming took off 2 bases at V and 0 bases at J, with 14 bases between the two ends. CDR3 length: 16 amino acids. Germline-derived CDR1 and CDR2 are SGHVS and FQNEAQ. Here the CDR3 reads CASSLISGLTSYEQYF. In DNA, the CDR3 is TGTGCCAGCAGCTTAATATCGGGCTTGACCTCCTACGAGCAGTACTTC.

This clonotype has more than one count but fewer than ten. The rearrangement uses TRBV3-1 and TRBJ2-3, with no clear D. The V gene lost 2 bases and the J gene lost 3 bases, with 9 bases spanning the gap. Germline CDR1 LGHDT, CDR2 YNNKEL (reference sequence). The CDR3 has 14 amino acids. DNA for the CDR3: TGTGCCAGCAGCCAAACCCGGGCAACAGATACGCAGTATTTT. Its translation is CASSQTRATDTQYF.

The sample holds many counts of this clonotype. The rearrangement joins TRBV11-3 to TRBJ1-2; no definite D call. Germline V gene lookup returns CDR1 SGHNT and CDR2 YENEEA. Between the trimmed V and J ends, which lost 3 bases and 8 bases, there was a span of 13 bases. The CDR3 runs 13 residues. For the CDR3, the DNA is TGTGCCAGCAGCTTGGAGGCACTCCGAGGCTACACCTTC. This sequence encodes CASSLEALRGYTF.

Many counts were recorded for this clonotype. CDR3 nucleotides: TGTGCCAGCAGCTTGCGCGGTGGGGATGAGGCTTTCTTT. It encodes CASSLRGGDEAFF. The rearrangement links TRBV5-8 to TRBJ1-1, with D hard to call. V was cut by 1 base and J by 11 bases, with 15 bases left in between. The CDR3 runs to 13 residues. Germline values: CDR1 SGHTS, CDR2 YDEGEE.

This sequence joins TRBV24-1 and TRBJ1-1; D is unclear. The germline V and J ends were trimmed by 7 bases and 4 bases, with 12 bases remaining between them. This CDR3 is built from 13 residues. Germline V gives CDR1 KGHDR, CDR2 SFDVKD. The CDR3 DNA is TGTGCCACCAGCCGGGATCTTTTCACTGAAGCTTTCTTT. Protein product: CATSRDLFTEAFF.

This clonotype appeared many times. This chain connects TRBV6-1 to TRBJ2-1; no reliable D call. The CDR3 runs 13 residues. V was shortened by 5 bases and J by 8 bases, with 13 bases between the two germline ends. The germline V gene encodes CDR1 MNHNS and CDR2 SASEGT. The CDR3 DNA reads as TGTGCCAGCAGTTTGGTCCCGAAGGATGAGCAGTTCTTC. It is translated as CASSLVPKDEQFF.

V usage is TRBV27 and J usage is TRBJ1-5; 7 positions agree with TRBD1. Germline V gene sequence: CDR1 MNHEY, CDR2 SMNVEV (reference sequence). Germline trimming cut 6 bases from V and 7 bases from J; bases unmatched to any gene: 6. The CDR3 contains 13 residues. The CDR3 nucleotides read TGTGCCAGCAGCCAGTGGGACAGCCAGCCCCAGCATTTT. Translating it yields CASSQWDSQPQHF.

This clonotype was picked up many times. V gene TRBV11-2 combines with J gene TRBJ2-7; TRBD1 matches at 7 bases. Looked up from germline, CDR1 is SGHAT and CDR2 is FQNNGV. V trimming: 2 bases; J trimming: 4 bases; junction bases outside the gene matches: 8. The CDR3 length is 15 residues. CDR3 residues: CASSLLTGLTYEQYF. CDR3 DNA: TGTGCCAGCAGCTTATTGACAGGGCTTACGTACGAGCAGTACTTC. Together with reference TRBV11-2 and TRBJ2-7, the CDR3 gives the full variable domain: EAGVAQSPRYKIIEKRQSVAFWCNPISGHATLYWYQQILGQGPKLLIQFQNNGVVDDSQLPKDRFSAERLKGVDSTLKIQPAKLEDSAVYLCASSLLTGLTYEQYFGPGTRLTVT.

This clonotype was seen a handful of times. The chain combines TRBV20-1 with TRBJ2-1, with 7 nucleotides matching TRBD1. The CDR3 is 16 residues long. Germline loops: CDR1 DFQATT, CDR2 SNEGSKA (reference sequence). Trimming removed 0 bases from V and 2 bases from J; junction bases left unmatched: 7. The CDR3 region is CSARDRTGLPYNEQFF. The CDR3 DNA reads TGCAGTGCTAGAGATCGGACAGGCTTGCCCTACAATGAGCAGTTCTTC.

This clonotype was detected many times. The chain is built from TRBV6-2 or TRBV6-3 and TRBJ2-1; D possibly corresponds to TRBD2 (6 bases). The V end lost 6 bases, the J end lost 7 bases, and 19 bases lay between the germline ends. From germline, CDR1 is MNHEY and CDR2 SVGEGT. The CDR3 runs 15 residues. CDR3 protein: CASSRMLGAGNEQFF. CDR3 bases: TGTGCCAGCAGCCGTATGTTAGGGGCGGGGAATGAGCAGTTCTTC.

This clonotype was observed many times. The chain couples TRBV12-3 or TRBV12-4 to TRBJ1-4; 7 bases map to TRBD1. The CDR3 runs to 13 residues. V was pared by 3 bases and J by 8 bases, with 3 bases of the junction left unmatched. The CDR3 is CASSLTGREKLFF. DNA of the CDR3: TGTGCCAGCAGTTTGACAGGGCGGGAAAAACTGTTTTTT.

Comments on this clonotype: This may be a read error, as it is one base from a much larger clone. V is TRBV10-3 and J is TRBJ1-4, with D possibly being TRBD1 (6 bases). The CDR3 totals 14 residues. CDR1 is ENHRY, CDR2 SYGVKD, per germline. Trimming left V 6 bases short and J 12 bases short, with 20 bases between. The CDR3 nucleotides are TGTGCCATCAGCCCCGGGACACAAAGCGAACAACTGTTTTTT. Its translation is CAISPGTQSEQLFF.

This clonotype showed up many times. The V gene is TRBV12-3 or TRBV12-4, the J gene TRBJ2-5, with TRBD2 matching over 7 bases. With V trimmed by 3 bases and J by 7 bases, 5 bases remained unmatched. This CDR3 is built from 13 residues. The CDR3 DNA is TGTGCCAGCAGTTTTGGGGGAGGGGCGACCCAGTACTTC. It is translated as CASSFGGGATQYF.

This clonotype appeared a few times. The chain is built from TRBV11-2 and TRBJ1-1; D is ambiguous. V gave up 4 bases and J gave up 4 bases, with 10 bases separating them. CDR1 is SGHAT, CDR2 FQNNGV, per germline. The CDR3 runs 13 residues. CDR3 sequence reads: CASSSRRLTEAFF. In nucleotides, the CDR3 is TGTGCCAGCAGCTCCCGCAGGCTCACTGAAGCTTTCTTT.

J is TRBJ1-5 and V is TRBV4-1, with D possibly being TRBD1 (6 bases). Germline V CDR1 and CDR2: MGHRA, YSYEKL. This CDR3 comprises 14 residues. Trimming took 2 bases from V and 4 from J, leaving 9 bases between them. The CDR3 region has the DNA TGCGCCAGCAGCCAACAGGGGATAAATCAGCCCCAGCATTTT. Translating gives CASSQQGINQPQHF.

CDR3 nucleotides: TGTGCCAGCTCAACTGGGGAGCGGGGGGACCGAGAGACCCAGTACTTC. Translated, it gives CASSTGERGDRETQYF. J is TRBJ2-5 and V is TRBV11-2, with 9 nucleotides matching TRBD2. J was trimmed by 4 bases and V by 8 bases; bases with no gene match: 14. Germline CDR1 reads SGHAT; CDR2 reads FQNNGV. The CDR3 has 16 residues. The complete variable domain, with remaining parts taken from reference TRBV11-2 and TRBJ2-5, reads EAGVAQSPRYKIIEKRQSVAFWCNPISGHATLYWYQQILGQGPKLLIQFQNNGVVDDSQLPKDRFSAERLKGVDSTLKIQPAKLEDSAVYLCASSTGERGDRETQYFGPGTRLLVL.

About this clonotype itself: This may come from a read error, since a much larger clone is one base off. The DNA for the CDR3 is TGTGCCAGCAGTGACGGGGGGCAAGAGACCCAGTACTTC. Translation gives CASSDGGQETQYF. The chain couples TRBV6-1 to TRBJ2-5; 7 bases fit TRBD2. The CDR3 consists of 13 residues. CDR1 is MNHNS and CDR2 is SASEGT in the germline V gene. The V gene end was trimmed by 3 bases and the J gene end by 2 bases; junction bases not matched to a gene: 0.

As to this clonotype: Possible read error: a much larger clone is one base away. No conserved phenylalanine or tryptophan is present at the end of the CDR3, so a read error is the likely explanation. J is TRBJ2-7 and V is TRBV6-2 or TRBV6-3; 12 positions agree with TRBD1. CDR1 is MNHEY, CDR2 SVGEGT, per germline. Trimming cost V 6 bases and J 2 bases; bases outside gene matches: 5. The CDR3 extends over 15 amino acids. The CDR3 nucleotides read TGTGCCAGCAGGGGACAGGGGGCCGGGACCTACGAGCAGTACTCC. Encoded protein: CASRGQGAGTYEQYS.

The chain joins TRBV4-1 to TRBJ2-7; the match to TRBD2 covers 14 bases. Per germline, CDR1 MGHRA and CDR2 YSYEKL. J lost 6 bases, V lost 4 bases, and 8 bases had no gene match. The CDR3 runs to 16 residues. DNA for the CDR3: TGCGCCAGCAGCCTAATACTTGGGACTAGCGGGAGCGAGCAGTACTTC. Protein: CASSLILGTSGSEQYF.

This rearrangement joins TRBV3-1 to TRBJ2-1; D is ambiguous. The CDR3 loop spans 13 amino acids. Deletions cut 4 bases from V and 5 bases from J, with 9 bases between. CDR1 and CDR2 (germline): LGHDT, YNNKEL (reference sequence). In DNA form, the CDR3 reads TGTGCCAGCAGCCTAGGGAAACACAATGAGCAGTTCTTC. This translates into CASSLGKHNEQFF.

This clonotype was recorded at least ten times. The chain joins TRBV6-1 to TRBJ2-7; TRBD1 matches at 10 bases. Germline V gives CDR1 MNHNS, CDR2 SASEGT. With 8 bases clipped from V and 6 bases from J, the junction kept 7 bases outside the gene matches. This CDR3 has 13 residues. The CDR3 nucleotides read TGTGCCAGCGGACAGGGGGTAAAAGGCGAGCAGTACTTC. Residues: CASGQGVKGEQYF.